The subject of this entry is one TCR beta chain. V shed 4 bases and J 0 bases; nucleotides not matched to a gene: 7. Per germline, CDR1 SGHRS and CDR2 YFSETQ. The CDR3 sequence is 16 residues long. How the authors handled the data: Amplification of reference gene primers was used by the study to estimate nucleated cell counts. Here immunoSEQ multiplex PCR was the method, and the copy in TCRdb shows in-frame clones only, minus some. D and trimming were read from the DNA, whereas the V and J calls and clone size are those reported in that table. This table has 55,000 to 85,000 clones, 81% appearing once. This entry is derived from a study of blood T cell repertoires in COVID-19. Looking at the study overall: The United States, Italy and Spain provided the acute and convalescent COVID-19 samples. Nucleic acid was either cDNA or gDNA, and it came from T cells, B-cell-depleted T cells, or PBMCs.

V gene TRBV5-1 combines with J gene TRBJ1-3; 7 nucleotides line up with TRBD1. Sequenced sample: peripheral blood. The TCR comes from a woman in her 70s with acute or convalescent COVID-19. CDR3 region: CASSDAGTVSGNTIYF. The CDR3 DNA reads TGCGCCAGCAGCGACGCCGGGACAGTCTCTGGAAACACCATATATTTT.